This entry features one T cell receptor (beta chain) sequence. This clone appeared a single time. The antigen it binds to is not known. Base-call qualities are not available, and no considerably larger clone is one nucleotide away. Inclusive of the bounding cysteine and phenylalanine, the CDR3 is 15 residues long. The CDR3 DNA has 45 bases and is translated from base 1. V is pruned by 2 bases and J by 7 bases, leaving 7 bases of the junction without a gene match. The germline V gene encodes CDR1 KGHSH and CDR2 LQKENI. The data stem from a study of T cell changes during pregnancy in multiple sclerosis (dated by TCRdb to between 2018 and 2021). For the study in its entirety: In women with multiple sclerosis, the researchers looked at how the T cell repertoire shifted as pregnancy progressed.

The library was generated by the immunoSEQ multiplex PCR assay. Not all clones reach the TCRdb copy of this immuneACCESS table, which keeps in-frame sequences only. Checked studies attribute under half of the gap to unresolved V genes and leave the rest unexplained. Here the sample has 85,000 to 120,000 clones; roughly 89% occur a single time. 1.6% of the sample goes to the ten largest clones. Sequences were derived from peripheral blood, sampled before pregnancy. The sequence is built from TRBV18 and TRBJ2-7; 11 of the junction bases match TRBD1. This clonotype was sampled from a female donor with multiple sclerosis, enrolled in a pregnancy study. The bases read TGTGCCAGCTCACCATTAGGACAGGGGGCTGCGGAGCAGTACTTC. Its coded protein is CASSPLGQGAAEQYF.